This T cell receptor (beta chain) was observed in a study of siplizumab effects on memory and regulatory T cells (dated by TCRdb to between 2019 and 2020). About the study as a whole: The study looked at the effect of siplizumab, an anti-CD2 antibody, on alloreactive T-cell subsets in allogeneic mixed lymphocyte reactions made from human PBMCs.

Overall study results and their limits: Whether proliferating Tregs from siplizumab cultures were suppressive was not functionally confirmed. Among mappable alloreactive CD4+ clones, an average Treg-derived fraction of roughly 70% was observed with siplizumab, compared with roughly 27% in control reactions. Because sequences at frequencies below about 10^-5 were poorly captured, only a minor fraction of alloreactive clones could be mapped back to unstimulated subsets. The cumulative frequency of alloreactive sequences traceable to unstimulated CD4+ memory T cells was significantly reduced by siplizumab. For roughly 80-97% of proliferating CD4+ or CD8+ clones, no naive or memory phenotype could be assigned. Greater diversity appeared to be present in unstimulated naive T cells than in memory T cells, and a substantial contribution to the alloresponse seemed to be made by naive cells.

This clone was recorded once. Its antigen has not been determined. Per-base qualities were not stored, and no clone one base away is much larger. Libraries were prepared through the immunoSEQ multiplex PCR assay. Approximately 100,000 TCR templates per sample were assayed on the deep sequencing platform. Genomic DNA extracted from sorted T cells was the material used for TCRbeta CDR3 sequencing. The source study handled its data this way. The R programming language was used for clonal analysis of TCRbeta CDR3 data. Alloreactive CD4+ and CD8+ clones were defined by comparing unstimulated samples with post-reaction CFSE-low samples. By matching sequences to the repertoires of sorted unstimulated Treg and non-Treg cells, each alloreactive CD4+ clone was assigned a regulatory or non-regulatory origin. TCRdb took over this immuneACCESS table, retaining in-frame rearrangements with V and J assigned. Such tables are incomplete; in checked studies, under half of the missing clones stem from an unresolved V gene, and the remainder is unexplained. The V and J calls and clone size come from that table; D and trimming were worked out from the DNA. For this sample the table gives some 62,000 clones, of which around 78% were detected only once. Approximately 3.8% of the sample is held by the ten biggest clonotypes.

In addition, sequencing in three donor pairs included unstimulated CD8+ effector memory subsets alongside CD4+ naive, CD8+ naive, CD8+ TEMRA and CD4+ memory subsets. TCRbeta CDR3 sequencing was performed on sorted unstimulated T cells and on proliferating T cells recovered from mixed lymphocyte reactions. Fresh whole blood from ten HLA-typed healthy donors was used as the source from which PBMCs were isolated. V is pruned by 5 bases and J by 9 bases, leaving 3 bases of the junction without a gene match. The CDR3 spans 11 residues, from the cysteine through the phenylalanine. The entry retains the CDR3 DNA only, 33 bases that are in frame from base 1. Per the germline V gene, SGHVS is the CDR1 and FQNEAQ is the CDR2.

This receptor was obtained from a human donor in good health. The sequencing input was memory CD4+ T cells sorted from blood. In the paper's terms, the cell subset or site label means: unstimulated CD4+ memory T cells. The receptor chain draws on TRBV7-8 and TRBJ2-7, with TRBD1 matching 8 junction bases. CDR3 reads: CASSIGQGQYF. The DNA sequence is as follows: TGTGCCAGCAGCATAGGACAGGGGCAGTACTTC. When the CDR3 is completed using the reference TRBV7-8 and TRBJ2-7 genes on either side, the full variable domain is GAGVSQSPRYKVAKRGQDVALRCDPISGHVSLFWYQQALGQGPEFLTYFQNEAQLDKSGLPSDRFFAERPEGSVSTLKIQRTQQEDSAVYLCASSIGQGQYFGPGTRLTVT.